This passage covers 21 T cell receptor beta chains from one sample sequenced in a study of beta chain features in type 1 diabetes. Expressed TCRB transcripts got sequenced, as all isolated RNA was reverse transcribed. The method was immunoSEQ multiplex PCR; TCRdb's version includes in-frame clones alone and lacks a portion of them. The data contain roughly 290,000 clones, about 15% of them seen just once; the ten biggest clones take up approximately 0.015%. The study's findings and limits: Shortening of TCRB CDR3s, moderate but significant, appeared in all four CD4+ subsets of Type 1 diabetes patients.

Antigens of these TCRs are unknown. Specimen: naive CD4+ T cells from blood. Receptors originate from a man aged 18 to 30 with type 1 diabetes.

This clone has just a few counts. The CDR3 region has the DNA TGTGCCAGCAGCATAGAAGCTTTCTTT. This sequence encodes CASSIEAFF. The V gene is TRBV7-7, the J gene TRBJ1-1, with D uncertain. The CDR3 is 9 amino acids. Germline V gives CDR1 SSHAT, CDR2 FNYEAQ (reference sequence). The germline V and J ends were trimmed by 5 bases and 8 bases, with 3 bases remaining between them.

The rearrangement uses TRBV19 and TRBJ2-4; TRBD1 matches 9 bases. J lost 4 bases, V lost 5 bases, and 3 bases had no gene match. The CDR3 loop spans 14 amino acids. Germline-derived CDR1 and CDR2 are LNHDA and SQIVND (reference sequence). CDR3 protein: CASSGTGIKNIQYF. In DNA, the CDR3 is TGTGCCAGTAGTGGGACAGGGATTAAAAACATTCAGTACTTC.

This clone was detected a few times. This chain joins TRBV7-8 and TRBJ2-7; a weak D match, TRBD1 (6 bases). CDR3 length equals 14 residues. Trimming shortened V by 10 bases and J by 4 bases, and 20 bases separated the two germline ends. Germline assignment: CDR1 SGHVS and CDR2 FQNEAQ. The CDR3 nucleotides read TGTGCCACTAGCACGTCCAGGGGTTCGTACGAGCAGTACTTC. It translates to CATSTSRGSYEQYF.

This clone was detected only a few times. The chain has TRBV6-5 and TRBJ2-7, with 8 bases matching TRBD1. Germline assignment: CDR1 MNHEY and CDR2 SVGAGI. The CDR3 contains 15 residues. Trimming at V came to 0 bases and at J to 4 bases, leaving 5 bases not matched to a gene. The CDR3 protein is CASSYSAGQVYEQYF. The CDR3 nucleotides are TGTGCCAGCAGTTACTCGGCGGGACAGGTTTACGAGCAGTACTTC.

Worth noting for this clone: The same CDR3 can be traced to other DNA sequences in this sample. This chain joins TRBV18 and TRBJ1-5, with D possibly being TRBD1 (5 bases). The V and J ends lost 3 bases and 5 bases respectively, with 8 bases between them. Germline V gene data show CDR1 as KGHSH and CDR2 as LQKENI. The CDR3 has 13 residues. The CDR3 region is CASSPGRDQPQHF. CDR3 DNA sequence: TGTGCCAGCTCACCTGGCAGGGATCAGCCCCAGCATTTT. Together with reference TRBV18 and TRBJ1-5, the CDR3 gives the full variable domain: NAGVMQNPRHLVRRRGQEARLRCSPMKGHSHVYWYRQLPEEGLKFMVYLQKENIIDESGMPKERFSAEFPKEGPSILRIQQVVRGDSAAYFCASSPGRDQPQHFGDGTRLSIL.

This clone was counted only a few times. The chain combines TRBV5-1 with TRBJ2-2; tentatively, D is TRBD2 (5 bases). Looked up from germline, CDR1 is SGHRS and CDR2 is YFSETQ. Trimming pared 4 bases from V and 4 bases from J, leaving 14 bases between. The CDR3 consists of 15 residues. The CDR3 reads CASSPGGGITGELFF. The CDR3 DNA follows: TGCGCCAGCAGCCCGGGCGGAGGAATCACCGGGGAGCTGTTTTTT.

In this sample, this clone turned up a few times. The chain links TRBV28 to TRBJ2-1, with TRBD2 matching 15 bases. This CDR3 is built from 16 residues. The ends lost 6 bases at V and 9 bases at J; junction bases unmatched: 9. The germline V gene has CDR1 MDHEN and CDR2 SYDVKM. CDR3 in amino acids: CASSEHGTSGRPEQFF. CDR3 DNA: TGTGCCAGCAGCGAACATGGGACTAGCGGGAGGCCTGAGCAGTTCTTC.

This rearrangement joins TRBV6-4 to TRBJ2-3; 12 positions match TRBD2. The V gene end was trimmed by 5 bases and the J gene end by 2 bases; junction bases not matched to a gene: 8. In germline, CDR1 is MRHNA, CDR2 SNTAGT. The CDR3 runs to 17 residues. In DNA, the CDR3 is TGTGCCAGCAGTATCGTGGCTAGCGGGGGGGCCACAGATACGCAGTATTTT. It codes for CASSIVASGGATDTQYF.

This clone was recorded a few times. The chain combines TRBV10-2 with TRBJ1-4, with 9 bases identical to TRBD1. The CDR3 is 13 residues long. V gave up 7 bases and J gave up 7 bases; unmatched junction bases: 4. The germline CDR1 and CDR2 sequences are WSHSY and SAAADI. CDR3: CASTDRGTEKLFF. The CDR3 nucleotides read TGCGCCAGCACTGACAGGGGGACTGAAAAACTGTTTTTT.

This clone occurred a few times. The CDR3 sequence is CASSLQASGGYNEQFF. The CDR3 DNA sequence: TGCGCCAGCAGCTTGCAAGCTAGCGGGGGGTACAATGAGCAGTTCTTC. The V gene is TRBV5-1, the J gene TRBJ2-1; TRBD2 matches at 11 bases. The CDR3 runs 16 residues. V dropped 1 base and J dropped 4; count of bases not matched to a gene: 4. CDR1 is SGHRS, CDR2 YFSETQ, per germline.

This clone was counted a few times. CDR3 sequence (DNA): TGTGCCAGTAGAAGGACTTCCTTCGGGGAAAAACTGTTTTTT. Translation gives CASRRTSFGEKLFF. This chain uses TRBV19 with TRBJ1-4; D uncertain. The CDR3 has 14 residues. Germline CDR1 and CDR2: LNHDA and SQIVND (reference sequence). Trimming took 6 bases from V and 8 from J, leaving 16 bases between them.

This clone was detected only a few times. This rearrangement joins TRBV4-1 to TRBJ1-2; 10 bases fit TRBD1. V shed 0 bases, J shed 6 bases, and the junction held 4 bases outside the gene matches. The CDR3 is 15 amino acids. Germline CDR1 reads MGHRA; CDR2 reads YSYEKL. As DNA, the CDR3 is TGCGCCAGCAGCCAAGAGGACAGGGGGGAGGATGGCTACACCTTC. Its protein is CASSQEDRGEDGYTF.

The V gene is TRBV4-3, the J gene TRBJ1-1; D is undetermined. CDR1 and CDR2 from the germline V gene are LGHNA and YSLEER. This CDR3 region has 13 residues. Trimming removed 0 bases at V and 1 base at J, with 3 bases between. CDR3 nucleotides: TGCGCCAGCAGCCAAGACTCGAACACTGAAGCTTTCTTT. Amino acids: CASSQDSNTEAFF.

This clone was seen only a few times. This chain joins TRBV12-5 and TRBJ1-2; maybe TRBD1 (6 bases). V was shortened by 6 bases and J by 5 bases, with 13 bases between the two germline ends. The V gene's germline CDR1 is LGHNT and CDR2 FRNRAP. The CDR3 runs 13 residues. The CDR3 nucleotides are TGTGCTAGTGGGATGACAGGTGGTTATGGCTACACCTTC. This encodes CASGMTGGYGYTF. The whole variable domain, remainder taken from reference TRBV12-5 and TRBJ1-2, is DARVTQTPRHKVTEMGQEVTMRCQPILGHNTVFWYRQTMMQGLELLAYFRNRAPLDDSGMPKDRFSAEMPDATLATLKIQPSEPRDSAVYFCASGMTGGYGYTFGSGTRLTVV.

CDR3 in DNA: TGTGCCAGCAGTGAACAAGGACAGGCCTACGAGCAGTACTTC. It encodes CASSEQGQAYEQYF. The rearrangement links TRBV2 to TRBJ2-7; 7 bases line up with TRBD1. The CDR3 totals 14 residues. The junction had 3 bases not matched to a gene; V was cut back by 2 bases and J by 2 bases. The germline CDR1 and CDR2 sequences are SNHLY and FYNNEI.

Here the CDR3 reads CATKEYNEQFF. The CDR3 DNA is TGTGCCACGAAAGAGTACAATGAGCAGTTCTTC. This chain connects TRBV2 to TRBJ2-1; no clear D gene. The germline V and J ends were trimmed by 10 bases and 4 bases, with 8 bases remaining between them. CDR1 and CDR2 from the germline V gene are SNHLY and FYNNEI. The CDR3 runs to 11 residues.

The chain employs TRBV5-1 and TRBJ1-2; D not resolved. Germline CDR1 and CDR2: SGHRS and YFSETQ. Trimming took off 0 bases at V and 8 bases at J, with 11 bases between the two ends. This CDR3 contains 13 residues. CDR3 DNA: TGCGCCAGCAGCTTGGGTTCGAGAATGGGCTACACCTTC. Protein: CASSLGSRMGYTF.

The CDR3 DNA reads TGTGCCAGCAGTTACTCAGCGTCACCCCTCCACTTT. Protein product: CASSYSASPLHF. The chain links TRBV6-5 to TRBJ1-6; D remains unclear. With 0 bases removed from V and 10 bases from J, the gap between germline ends came to 4 bases. The germline V gene has CDR1 MNHEY and CDR2 SVGAGI. The CDR3 has 12 amino acids.

The V gene is TRBV18, the J gene TRBJ2-4, with a weak D call TRBD2 (6 bases). Germline V gives CDR1 KGHSH, CDR2 LQKENI. V shed 6 bases and J shed 0 bases, with 9 bases lying between them. The CDR3 runs to 14 residues. The CDR3 sequence: CASSEGLAKNIQYF. CDR3 DNA sequence: TGTGCCAGCTCGGAGGGGCTAGCCAAAAACATTCAGTACTTC. Full variable domain (missing parts from reference TRBV18 and TRBJ2-4): NAGVMQNPRHLVRRRGQEARLRCSPMKGHSHVYWYRQLPEEGLKFMVYLQKENIIDESGMPKERFSAEFPKEGPSILRIQQVVRGDSAAYFCASSEGLAKNIQYFGAGTRLSVL.

CDR3 loop: CASSLFWTGEETQYF. The CDR3 DNA is TGCGCCAGCAGCTTGTTTTGGACAGGGGAAGAGACCCAGTACTTC. This chain joins TRBV5-1 and TRBJ2-5, with 9 bases lining up with TRBD1. The CDR3 is 15 residues long. Germline CDR1 and CDR2: SGHRS and YFSETQ. Unmatched junction bases numbered 4, after V lost 1 base and J lost 3 bases.

This clone has only a few counts. The chain links TRBV15 to TRBJ2-1; TRBD2 aligns across 8 bases. CDR3 length equals 16 residues. CDR1 LNHNV and CDR2 YYDKDF come from the germline V gene (reference sequence). V gave up 3 bases and J gave up 4 bases; unmatched junction bases: 8. CDR3 amino acids: CATSRRGLASYNEQFF. CDR3 nucleotides: TGTGCCACCAGCAGGCGAGGACTAGCCTCATACAATGAGCAGTTCTTC. The whole variable domain, filled in from reference TRBV15 and TRBJ2-1, reads DAMVIQNPRYQVTQFGKPVTLSCSQTLNHNVMYWYQQKSSQAPKLLFHYYDKDFNNEADTPDNFQSRRPNTSFCFLDIRSPGLGDTAMYLCATSRRGLASYNEQFFGPGTRLTVL.